A selection of T cell receptor beta chains follows, all from one sample in a study of beta chain features in type 1 diabetes. The table came from immunoSEQ multiplex PCR; TCRdb's copy has only in-frame clones and leaves some out. Found here are 600,000 or so clones, around 12% of them singletons; the top ten hold roughly 0.11%. The sample taken for sequencing was naive CD4+ T cells from blood. These receptors were collected from a man aged 30 to 39 with type 1 diabetes. Both conserved end residues are part of each CDR3. Each record gives: CDR3 length, clone size, D gene, J gene, V gene, CDR3 DNA, CDR3 protein. A D gene is named only where the DNA matches it firmly. Size values are once, few and many counts, or a class for expanded clones, and some rows have none.

9	few	TRBD1	TRBJ1-2	TRBV2	TGTGCCAGCCCCTCGGGACAGACCTTC	CASPSGQTF
14	few	.	TRBJ2-5	TRBV7-9	TGTGCCAGCAGCTTCACCGGGGGGCCGGAGACCCAGTACTTC	CASSFTGGPETQYF
13	.	.	TRBJ1-4	TRBV7-9	TGTGCCAGCAGCTTAGCGGGGGGCGAAAAACTGTTTTTT	CASSLAGGEKLFF
14	few	TRBD1	TRBJ2-7	TRBV28	TGTGCCAGCGCGACAGGGACGGGCTCCTACGAGCAGTACTTC	CASATGTGSYEQYF
15	few	.	TRBJ1-1	TRBV9	TGTGCCAGCAGCGTAGATGGCCAGGGGATCACTGAAGCTTTCTTT	CASSVDGQGITEAFF
15	.	TRBD2	TRBJ2-5	TRBV18	TGTGCCAGCTCATCCTCCGGGACTAGCATAGAGACCCAGTACTTC	CASSSSGTSIETQYF
14	few	.	TRBJ1-2	TRBV2	TGTGCCAGCAAGGGGGAGACGGGCCCCTATGGCTACACCTTC	CASKGETGPYGYTF
17	few	.	TRBJ1-6	TRBV14	TGTGCCAGCAGCCAAGGGTACATCGGGGGAAGGAATTCACCCCTCCACTTT	CASSQGYIGGRNSPLHF
15	.	.	TRBJ1-2	TRBV28	TGTGCCAGCAGTGGAGGTTCGACAGATTCCTATGGCTACACCTTC	CASSGGSTDSYGYTF
13	.	TRBD1	TRBJ2-1	TRBV6-5	TGTGCCAGCAGAGGGACAGCCCACAATGAGCAGTTCTTC	CASRGTAHNEQFF
14	few	.	TRBJ2-5	TRBV7-2	TGTGCCAGCAGCTTGCAACAAGTCCAAGAGACCCAGTACTTC	CASSLQQVQETQYF
17	few	TRBD2	TRBJ2-2	TRBV13	TGTGCCAGCAGCTTACGGACTAGCGGGGGGCGATCCGGGGAGCTGTTTTTT	CASSLRTSGGRSGELFF
13	few	TRBD2	TRBJ2-7	TRBV9	TGTGCCAGCAGCGGGACTAGCGGGGGCGAGCAGTACTTC	CASSGTSGGEQYF
16	many	TRBD2	TRBJ2-3	TRBV10-3	TGTGCCACTGGAGGTCCTACGGGGGGTGGCACAGATACGCAGTATTTT	CATGGPTGGGTDTQYF
14	.	TRBD1	TRBJ2-1	TRBV28	TGTGCCGCCCGAGGACAGGGGGAACGCAATGAGCAGTTCTTC	CAARGQGERNEQFF
12	few	.	TRBJ2-5	TRBV9	TGTGCCAGCAGCGTAGAGGGGGAGACCCAGTACTTC	CASSVEGETQYF
13	.	.	TRBJ2-3	TRBV12-5	TGTGCTAGTGGTTTCGCAAGGACAGATACGCAGTATTTT	CASGFARTDTQYF
14	few	TRBD1	TRBJ2-7	TRBV5-1	TGCGCCAGCAGCTCGGGACAGGGGGAATACGAGCAGTACTTC	CASSSGQGEYEQYF
15	few	.	TRBJ2-7	TRBV6-5	TGTGCCAGCAGCCCCGAGTGGAACAGGGCCTACGAGCAGTACTTC	CASSPEWNRAYEQYF
12	.	TRBD1	TRBJ2-7	TRBV6-6	TGTGCCAGTTGGGACAGGGGGGACGAGCAGTACTTC	CASWDRGDEQYF
15	.	TRBD1	TRBJ2-7	TRBV6-5	TGTGCCAGCAGTCGACAGACAGGGTTTGACTACGAGCAGTACTTC	CASSRQTGFDYEQYF
14	few	.	TRBJ1-2	TRBV6-5	TGTGCCAGCAGTTACTCGTACAGGAACTATGGCTACACCTTC	CASSYSYRNYGYTF
13	.	.	TRBJ1-2	TRBV30	TGTGCCTGGGGGAGTTCAGGCAACTATGGCTACACCTTC	CAWGSSGNYGYTF
16	.	TRBD1	TRBJ2-7	TRBV11-2	TGTGCCAGCAGCGTCCCGGGACAGGGTCCCTCCTACGAGCAGTACTTC	CASSVPGQGPSYEQYF
15	.	.	TRBJ1-6	TRBV27	TGTGCCAGCAGTTTCCAGGGTTCGGGGAATTCACCCCTCCACTTT	CASSFQGSGNSPLHF
15	few	TRBD1	TRBJ1-2	TRBV7-2	TGTGCCAGCAGCTCGATTTCGGACAGGCTAGATGGCTACACCTTC	CASSSISDRLDGYTF
16	few	.	TRBJ1-2	TRBV18	TGTGCCAGCTCACCGAACGCAGGACAGCTAAACTATGGCTACACCTTC	CASSPNAGQLNYGYTF
15	.	TRBD1	TRBJ1-5	TRBV19	TGTGCCAGTAGAGCCACAGGGGTTAGCAATCAGCCCCAGCATTTT	CASRATGVSNQPQHF
17	.	.	TRBJ1-4	TRBV4-3	TGCGCCAGCAGCCAAGATCGCCGGTCTGCAACTAATGAAAAACTGTTTTTT	CASSQDRRSATNEKLFF
16	.	TRBD1	TRBJ1-2	TRBV7-2	TGTGCCAGCAGCTTCGGGGGACAGGGAGGTTTCTATGGCTACACCTTC	CASSFGGQGGFYGYTF
15	.	.	TRBJ2-1	TRBV7-2	TGTGCCAGCAGCTTAGCCGGTGTCCGGGGCGGGGAGCAGTTCTTC	CASSLAGVRGGEQFF
12	few	.	TRBJ1-5	TRBV2	TGTGCCAGCAGTTATAACATTCAGCCCCAGCATTTT	CASSYNIQPQHF
13	few	.	TRBJ2-1	TRBV7-3	TGTGCCAGCAGCTGGGATCAATACAATGAGCAGTTCTTC	CASSWDQYNEQFF
14	.	.	TRBJ2-7	TRBV5-1	TGCGCCAGCAGCTCCGGACAGCCTGTCTACGAGCAGTACTTC	CASSSGQPVYEQYF
15	.	.	TRBJ2-3	TRBV19	TGTGCCAGTACCCCCCGGGCGGATCGCACAGATACGCAGTATTTT	CASTPRADRTDTQYF
14	few	TRBD1	TRBJ1-1	TRBV6-1	TGTGCCAGCAGTATTAGACAGGGTGGACCTGAAGCTTTCTTT	CASSIRQGGPEAFF
13	few	.	TRBJ2-5	TRBV25-1	TGTGCCAGCGGAATAAGGGGGCAAGAGACCCAGTACTTC	CASGIRGQETQYF
14	few	.	TRBJ1-2	TRBV27	TGTGCCAGCAGGGAGCACAGGGACAAGTATGGCTACACCTTC	CASREHRDKYGYTF
15	.	.	TRBJ1-2	TRBV9	TGTGCCAGCAGCGTAGAGGCAGGGAGTGACTATGGCTACACCTTC	CASSVEAGSDYGYTF
16	.	TRBD2	TRBJ2-2	TRBV7-2	TGTGCCAGCAGCTCTTCCCTTAGCGGGGGGACCGGGGAGCTGTTTTTT	CASSSSLSGGTGELFF
12	.	.	TRBJ2-7	TRBV2	TGTGCCAGCACCGACGACCCCTACGAGCAGTACTTC	CASTDDPYEQYF
13	.	.	TRBJ1-2	TRBV6-1	TGTGCCAGCAGTGAATCAAATCATTATGGCTACACCTTC	CASSESNHYGYTF
13	few	TRBD1	TRBJ2-3	TRBV7-2	TGTGCCAGCAGCTTTCAGGGGGCAGATACGCAGTATTTT	CASSFQGADTQYF